This TCR beta chain was identified during a study of T cells in Graves' hyperthyroidism and ophthalmopathy. Study as a whole: Peripheral blood was secured at the point of initial diagnosis, before any treatment. Whole-study findings and limits: From stable hyperthyroidism, ophthalmopathy was set apart by a 13 V-J model. Among thyroid clonotypes expanded above 0.001, most also appeared in blood.

The germline V gene has CDR1 LGHDT and CDR2 YNNKEL (reference sequence). Trimming shortened V by 0 bases and J by 2 bases, and 8 bases separated the two germline ends. The CDR3 spans 14 residues. RNA transcripts provided the source from which TCR beta CDR3 regions were amplified. The primer set for the first-round RT-PCR of the TCR CDR3 was HTBI. MiXCR, applied by TCRdb to the multiplex PCR reads, yields one record per CDR3 protein. Counted here are about 400,000 distinct CDR3 sequences, roughly 14% occurring once; the ten biggest clones make up around a quarter. This clonotype was seen many times. Antigen: not known.

Sequencing input: blood. The V call is TRBV3-1, the J call TRBJ2-7; D gene uncertain. The source is a woman younger than 35 with Graves' hyperthyroidism that later progressed to Graves' ophthalmopathy. CDR3 loop: CASSQDFDTYEQYF. Here the CDR3 DNA reads TGTGCCAGCAGCCAAGATTTTGACACCTACGAGCAGTACTTC.